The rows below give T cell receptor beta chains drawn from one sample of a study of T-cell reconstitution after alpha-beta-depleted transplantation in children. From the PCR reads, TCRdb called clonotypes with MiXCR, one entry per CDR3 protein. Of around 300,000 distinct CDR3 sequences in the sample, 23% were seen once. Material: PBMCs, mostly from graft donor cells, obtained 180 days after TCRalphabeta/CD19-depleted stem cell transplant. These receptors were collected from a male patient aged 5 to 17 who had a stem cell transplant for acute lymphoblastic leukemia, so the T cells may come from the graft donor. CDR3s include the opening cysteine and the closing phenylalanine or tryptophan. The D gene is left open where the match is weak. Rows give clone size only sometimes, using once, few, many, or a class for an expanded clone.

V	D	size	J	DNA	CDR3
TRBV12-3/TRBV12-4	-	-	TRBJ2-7	TGTGCCAGCAGTTTAGATACACTACAATTCTACGAGCAGTACTTC	CASSLDTLQFYEQYF
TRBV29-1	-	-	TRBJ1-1	TGCAGCGTTGATAACAGGGACGGTAACACTGAAGCTTTCTTT	CSVDNRDGNTEAFF
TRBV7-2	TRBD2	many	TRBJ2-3	TGTGCCAGCAGCTTAGGCCCAGCGGGAGTCAGCACAGATACGCAGTATTTT	CASSLGPAGVSTDTQYF
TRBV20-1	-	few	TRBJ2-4	TGCAGTGCTAGAGATAATAGTTGGGTCAAAAACATTCAGTACTTC	CSARDNSWVKNIQYF
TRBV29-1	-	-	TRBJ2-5	TGCAGCGTTGTAAAAGGTGGGGTCCAAGAGACCCAGTACTTC	CSVVKGGVQETQYF
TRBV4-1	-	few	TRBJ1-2	TGCGCCAGCAGCCAAGATCCCCAGCCCTCTGGCTACACCTTC	CASSQDPQPSGYTF
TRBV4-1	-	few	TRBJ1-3	TGCGCCAGCAGCCAATTAGGGGGGACTGGAAACACCATATATTTT	CASSQLGGTGNTIYF
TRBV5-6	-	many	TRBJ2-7	TGTGCCAGCAGCGGGCCCGGGGGCCCAATCTACGAGCAGTACTTC	CASSGPGGPIYEQYF
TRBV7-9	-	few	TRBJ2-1	TGTGCCAGCAGCTTGGCCAGGGCCATAGTCGATGAGCAGTTCTTC	CASSLARAIVDEQFF
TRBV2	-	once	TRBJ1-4	TGTGCCAGCAGTGACCCCCGGGATGAAAAACTGTTTTTT	CASSDPRDEKLFF
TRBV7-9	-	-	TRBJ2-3	TGTGCCAGCAGCCAGGGGACGGCTAGCACAGATACGCAGTATTTT	CASSQGTASTDTQYF
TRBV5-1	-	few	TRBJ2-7	TGCGCCAGCAGCTTAGGAGTTCAACGGGAGCAGTACTTC	CASSLGVQREQYF
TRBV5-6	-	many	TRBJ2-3	TGTGCCAGCAGCTTCACTAACGTGCATACGCAGTATTTT	CASSFTNVHTQYF
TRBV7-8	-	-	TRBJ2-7	TGTGCCAGCAGCCATACCCTGTCCCGGGACTTGTCCTACGAGCAGTACTTC	CASSHTLSRDLSYEQYF
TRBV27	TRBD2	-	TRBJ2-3	TGTGCCAGCATCTATAGCGGGAGAAGTGACGATACGCAGTATTTT	CASIYSGRSDDTQYF
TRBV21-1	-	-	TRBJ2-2	TGTGCCAGCAACCGAGACAGGAGGAACACCGGGGAGCTGTTTTTT	CASNRDRRNTGELFF
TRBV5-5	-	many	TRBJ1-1	TGTGCCAGCAGCCTGCTCCTCGAAGCTTTCTTT	CASSLLLEAFF
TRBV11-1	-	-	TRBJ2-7	TGTGCCAGCAGGTCCGGCCCGAGCTCCTACGAGCAGTACTTC	CASRSGPSSYEQYF
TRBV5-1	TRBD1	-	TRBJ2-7	TGCGCCAGCAGCCCCGTCCCGGGACAGGCCGGATCTACCTACGAGCAGTACTTC	CASSPVPGQAGSTYEQYF
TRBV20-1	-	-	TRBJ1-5	TGCAGTGCCAGGGTGGGAAGTAGCAATCAGCCCCAGCATTTT	CSARVGSSNQPQHF
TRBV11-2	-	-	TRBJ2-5	TGTGCCAGCAGCCTTCAACCTGATGGGACCCAGTACTTC	CASSLQPDGTQYF
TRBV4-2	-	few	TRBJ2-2	TGTGCCAGCAGCCCCTGGGCGGACGGGGAGCTGTTTTTT	CASSPWADGELFF
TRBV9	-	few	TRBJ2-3	TGTGCCAGCAGCGTAAGAGGGAGGGATACGCAGTATTTT	CASSVRGRDTQYF
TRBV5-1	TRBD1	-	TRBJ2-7	TGCGCCAGCAGCGGTGGACAGGTTCCCTACGAGCAGTACTTC	CASSGGQVPYEQYF
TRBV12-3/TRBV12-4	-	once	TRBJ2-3	TGTGCCAGCACCTTAGGGAGGTCCCCCGTGGGGTATTTT	CASTLGRSPVGYF
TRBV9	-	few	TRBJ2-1	TGTGCCAGCAGCGTAGCTAGCGTTAGCTCCTACAATGAGCAGTTCTTC	CASSVASVSSYNEQFF
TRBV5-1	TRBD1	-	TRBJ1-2	TGCGCCAGCAGCTTTCCGGCAGGGGGCTCGGACTATGGCTACACCTTC	CASSFPAGGSDYGYTF
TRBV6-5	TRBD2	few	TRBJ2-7	TGTGCCAGCAGTTACTGGACTAGCGGGAGAGGGAACGAGCAGTACTTC	CASSYWTSGRGNEQYF